This T cell receptor beta chain was documented in a study of CD8+ T cells in alopecia areata. Study-wide background: Treated patients took oral tofacitinib at 5 to 10 mg twice daily.

RNA extraction and reverse transcription yielded cDNA as sequencing template. Method: immunoSEQ multiplex PCR; TCRdb's copy keeps in-frame clones and lacks some. Among 90,000 to 100,000 clones listed, around 45% were seen once. Looked up from germline, CDR1 is SGHRS and CDR2 is YFSETQ. The CDR3 has 14 amino acids. The V gene lost 0 bases and the J gene lost 2 bases, with 9 bases spanning the gap. Comment on this clone: The antigen remains undetermined.

Study-wide results and caveats: It was lesional scalp, especially alopecia totalis/universalis, that showed higher clonality than normal scalp.

This TCR came from a human donor with alopecia areata. Input material: CD4+ T cells sorted from blood. The chain couples TRBV5-1 to TRBJ2-7; D is ambiguous. CDR3 residues: CASSLGTSPYEQYF. CDR3 sequence (DNA): TGCGCCAGCAGCTTGGGCACGAGCCCCTACGAGCAGTACTTC.